The sequence of this T cell receptor beta chain was determined in a study of T cells in Graves' hyperthyroidism and ophthalmopathy. Regarding the study as a whole: The model predicted ophthalmopathy a median approximately 6.3 months before onset. From stable hyperthyroidism, ophthalmopathy was separated by a 13 V-J model. Most thyroid-expanded clonotypes above 0.001 were also found in blood.

The CDR3 regions of TCR beta were amplified from RNA transcripts. HTBI primers were employed in a first-round RT-PCR of the TCR CDR3. TCRdb called the multiplex PCR reads again in MiXCR, with one record for every CDR3 protein. The top ten clones hold less than 9% of a sample with 600,000 to 700,000 distinct CDR3 sequences, just under 45% of them seen once. Concerning this clonotype itself: Antigen unknown.

Looked up from germline, CDR1 is SGHVS and CDR2 is FQNEAQ. This CDR3 is 17 amino acids long. Trimming stripped 5 bases from V and 0 bases from J, with 19 bases between. Any patient presenting with uncontrolled infection, other autoimmune disease, pregnancy or lactation was left out. The source of this sequence is an adult man with Graves' disease, either hyperthyroidism or ophthalmopathy (not recorded which). The chain uses TRBV7-8 and TRBJ1-2; D may be TRBD1 (6 bases). What was sequenced was peripheral blood or thyroid tissue (not recorded which). CDR3 sequence reads: CASSQEYSGAANYGYTF. Here the CDR3 DNA reads TGTGCCAGCAGCCAAGAATACTCGGGGGCTGCTAACTATGGCTACACCTTC.